Listed here are 14 T cell receptor beta chains from one sample, sequenced in a study of shared clonotypes between healthy human individuals (dated by TCRdb to 2020 to 2022). Library preparation employed the immunoSEQ multiplex PCR assay. The table comes from immuneACCESS by way of TCRdb, which keeps in-frame sequences with V and J called. Part of the clones is missing from these tables; in studies checked, under half for an unresolved V gene and the rest for unknown reasons. The sample contains about 2.4 million clones, over 85% of them found a single time. About 0.13% of the sample lies in the top ten. Sample: naive CD4+ T cells sorted from blood. Sample cell subset or site, as interpreted from the label and publication: CD45RA+ positively selected. These receptors came from a man aged 18 to 29 in good health.

This clone was seen a single time. V and J are TRBV6-6 and TRBJ2-7; D gene ambiguous. Germline V lookup: CDR1 MNHNY, CDR2 SVGAGI (reference sequence). Trimming removed 0 bases at V and 0 bases at J, with 6 bases between. This CDR3 has 14 amino acids. CDR3 sequence: CASSYSPDSYEQYF. The CDR3 DNA reads TGTGCCAGCAGTTACTCGCCGGACTCCTACGAGCAGTACTTC.

The chain recombines TRBV6-1 with TRBJ1-4; the match to TRBD1 covers 7 bases. Germline values: CDR1 MNHNS, CDR2 SASEGT. V was pared by 8 bases and J by 3 bases, with 9 bases of the junction left unmatched. The CDR3 runs to 15 residues. CDR3 sequence: CASWWRGQANEKLFF. The CDR3 coding sequence is TGTGCCAGCTGGTGGAGGGGGCAAGCTAATGAAAAACTGTTTTTT.

Comments on this clone: The same CDR3 can be traced to other DNA sequences in this sample. V gene TRBV19 combines with J gene TRBJ2-3; weak D call: TRBD1 (5 bases). Germline loops: CDR1 LNHDA, CDR2 SQIVND (reference sequence). Trimming pared 1 base from V and 4 bases from J, leaving 9 bases between. This CDR3 has 14 residues. CDR3 region: CASSIGQGSDTQYF. The CDR3 DNA reads TGTGCCAGTAGTATAGGTCAGGGTTCAGATACGCAGTATTTT.

The genes are TRBV5-1 and TRBJ1-1; D possibly corresponds to TRBD1 (5 bases). CDR3 length equals 15 residues. The V end was cut by 5 bases, the J end by 1 base, with 15 bases between. Germline CDR1 reads SGHRS; CDR2 reads YFSETQ. CDR3 protein: CASRRGPDQNTEAFF. CDR3 DNA sequence: TGCGCCAGCAGACGGGGACCGGACCAGAACACTGAAGCTTTCTTT.

This rearrangement joins TRBV7-8 to TRBJ2-2; possibly TRBD1 for D (5 bases). V lost 5 bases and J 2 bases, leaving 12 bases between the germline ends. The CDR3 loop spans 15 amino acids. CDR1 and CDR2 (germline): SGHVS, FQNEAQ. CDR3 protein: CASSHDRYNTGELFF. DNA of the CDR3: TGTGCCAGCAGCCACGACAGATACAACACCGGGGAGCTGTTTTTT.

The chain carries TRBV5-1 and TRBJ1-2; the match to TRBD1 covers 7 bases. In germline, CDR1 is SGHRS, CDR2 YFSETQ. The CDR3 runs 14 residues. With 4 bases clipped from V and 7 bases from J, the junction kept 10 bases outside the gene matches. CDR3 nucleotides: TGCGCCAGCAGCCAAACGACAGGGTCCGGTGGCTACACCTTC. It codes for CASSQTTGSGGYTF.

V is TRBV7-3 and J is TRBJ2-7; the D is unclear. Trimming took off 1 base at V and 3 bases at J, with 7 bases between the two ends. Germline CDR1 SGHTA, CDR2 FQGTGA. There are 13 residues in the CDR3. The CDR3 here is CASSLIPDYEQYF. The CDR3 DNA is TGTGCCAGCAGCTTAATTCCGGACTACGAGCAGTACTTC.

The chain joins TRBV11-3 to TRBJ1-2, with D perhaps matching TRBD1 (6 bases). The ends were cut back, 4 bases at V and 4 bases at J, with 13 bases in the middle. Germline-derived CDR1 and CDR2 are SGHNT and YENEEA. The CDR3 is 14 residues long. The CDR3 nucleotides read TGTGCCAGCAGCTCCAAACTGACAGGCTATGGCTACACCTTC. Translated, it gives CASSSKLTGYGYTF. The complete variable domain, with remaining parts taken from reference TRBV11-3 and TRBJ1-2, reads EAGVVQSPRYKIIEKKQPVAFWCNPISGHNTLYWYLQNLGQGPELLIRYENEEAVDDSQLPKDRFSAERLKGVDSTLKIQPAELGDSAVYLCASSSKLTGYGYTFGSGTRLTVV.

The V and J genes are TRBV5-1 and TRBJ1-4; D uncertain. The V end lost 2 bases, the J end lost 0 bases, and 5 bases lay between the germline ends. The length of the CDR3 is 14 residues. Germline CDR1 is SGHRS and CDR2 is YFSETQ. CDR3 protein: CASSFTATNEKLFF. DNA for the CDR3: TGCGCCAGCAGCTTTACAGCAACTAATGAAAAACTGTTTTTT.

The chain carries TRBV19 and TRBJ1-2; D call uncertain. Trimming took 7 bases from V and 1 from J, leaving 10 bases between them. In germline, CDR1 is LNHDA, CDR2 SQIVND (reference sequence). The CDR3 loop spans 13 amino acids. CDR3: CASTPGGNYGYTF. The CDR3 DNA is TGTGCCAGTACCCCCGGTGGTAACTATGGCTACACCTTC.

CDR3 sequence (DNA): TGTGCCAGCTCACCCTCAGCCTTCTTGGGCCATGAGCAGTTCTTC. Protein product: CASSPSAFLGHEQFF. The V call is TRBV18, the J call TRBJ2-1, with D unresolved. Between the trimmed V and J ends, which lost 3 bases and 8 bases, there was a span of 17 bases. Germline V CDR1 and CDR2: KGHSH, LQKENI. The CDR3 extends over 15 amino acids. The full variable domain, rest sourced from reference TRBV18 and TRBJ2-1, is NAGVMQNPRHLVRRRGQEARLRCSPMKGHSHVYWYRQLPEEGLKFMVYLQKENIIDESGMPKERFSAEFPKEGPSILRIQQVVRGDSAAYFCASSPSAFLGHEQFFGPGTRLTVL.

In regard to this clone: Other nucleotide sequences from this sample produce the same CDR3. V and J are TRBV10-1 and TRBJ2-2; the D is unclear. With 3 bases removed from V and 0 bases from J, the gap between germline ends came to 8 bases. The CDR3 has 15 residues. The germline V gene encodes CDR1 WNHNN and CDR2 SYGVQD (reference sequence). The CDR3 DNA is TGCGCCAGCAGTGACGGCACTGCGAACACCGGGGAGCTGTTTTTT. Residues: CASSDGTANTGELFF.

The gene calls are TRBV19 and TRBJ1-4; weak D call: TRBD1 (6 bases). Per germline, CDR1 LNHDA and CDR2 SQIVND (reference sequence). The CDR3 runs to 15 residues. V dropped 6 bases and J dropped 3 bases, with 14 bases sitting between them. The chain's CDR3 is CASRRSGGPNEKLFF. The CDR3 bases are TGTGCCAGTAGGAGGTCCGGGGGCCCTAATGAAAAACTGTTTTTT.

The rearrangement uses TRBV10-2 and TRBJ2-5; D unresolved. This CDR3 comprises 13 residues. The V end lost 4 bases, the J end lost 4 bases, and 10 bases lay between the germline ends. CDR1 and CDR2 from the germline V gene are WSHSY and SAAADI. CDR3 residues: CASSAGYRETQYF. CDR3 bases: TGCGCCAGCAGTGCCGGATATCGAGAGACCCAGTACTTC.